A single sample gave rise to the 3 T cell receptor beta chains below, sequenced in a study of shared clonotypes between healthy human individuals. The method was immunoSEQ multiplex PCR; TCRdb's version includes in-frame clones alone and lacks a portion of them. Of fewer than 1.8 million clones listed, approximately 98.5% are singletons. The material sequenced was naive CD4+ T cells sorted from blood. This sample's subset: CD45RA+ positively selected. These receptors all come from a man younger than 40 in good health.

As to this clone: The same CDR3 also results from other DNA sequences found in this sample. V gene TRBV5-1 combines with J gene TRBJ2-3; D not resolved. The germline V and J ends were trimmed by 0 bases and 6 bases, with 8 bases remaining between them. The CDR3 is 13 amino acids. CDR1 and CDR2 from the germline V gene are SGHRS and YFSETQ. The CDR3 DNA sequence: TGCGCCAGCAGCTTGGTTTACCGGGATACGCAGTATTTT. Translating it yields CASSLVYRDTQYF.

The chain has TRBV9 and TRBJ2-7; 8 bases agree with TRBD1. Germline trimming cut 3 bases from V and 3 bases from J; bases unmatched to any gene: 8. The CDR3 is made up of 15 amino acids. Germline CDR1 SGDLS, CDR2 YYNGEE. The CDR3 reads CASSEAGTGDYEQYF. CDR3 nucleotides: TGTGCCAGCAGCGAGGCCGGGACAGGCGACTACGAGCAGTACTTC.

This rearrangement joins TRBV19 to TRBJ1-1; D is undetermined. Looked up from germline, CDR1 is LNHDA and CDR2 is SQIVND (reference sequence). V lost 3 bases to trimming and J lost 2 bases, with 13 bases between them. There are 15 residues in the CDR3. The CDR3 DNA follows: TGTGCCAGTAGTATCGGAGGTATGCCAAACACTGAAGCTTTCTTT. Protein: CASSIGGMPNTEAFF.